This TCR beta chain is from a study of cytomegalovirus exposure and HLA in healthy donors. Looking at the study overall: According to later analysis, the same platform produced the 120 validation and over 600 first-cohort repertoires.

As for this clone: Its antigen is unknown.

The V end lost 2 bases, the J end lost 2 bases, and 7 bases lay between the germline ends. The CDR3 has 15 residues. Germline-derived CDR1 and CDR2 are LGHNA and YNFKEQ. The donors were members of the validation cohort comprising 100 to 150 subjects, separate from the approximately 630-subject first cohort. The protocol was immunoSEQ multiplex PCR, while the TCRdb copy is restricted to in-frame clones and leaves out a portion. The table records about 140,000 clones, about 94% of them present only once. Study-wide findings and caveats: Altogether, some 170 TCR beta chains were recorded as cytomegalovirus-associated.

The TCR originated in a man aged 18 to 30 in good health and CMV-seropositive. This chain links TRBV4-2 with TRBJ2-6, with a possible D match to TRBD2 (6 bases). What was sequenced was PBMCs. This CDR3 is CASSQTGAGANVLTF. CDR3 nucleotides: TGTGCCAGCAGCCAAACGGGAGCTGGGGCCAACGTCCTGACTTTC.